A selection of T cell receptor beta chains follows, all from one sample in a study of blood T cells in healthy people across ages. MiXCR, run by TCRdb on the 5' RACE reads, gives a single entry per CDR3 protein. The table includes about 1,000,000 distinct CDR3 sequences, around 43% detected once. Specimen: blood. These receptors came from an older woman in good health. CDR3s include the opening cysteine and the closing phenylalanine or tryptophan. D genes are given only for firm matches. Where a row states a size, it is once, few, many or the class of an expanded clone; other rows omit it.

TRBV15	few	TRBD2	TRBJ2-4	CATSGRESKNIQYF	TGTGCCACCAGCGGGCGGGAGTCCAAAAACATTCAGTACTTC
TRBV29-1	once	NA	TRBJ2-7	CGVQGGQRYEQYF	TGCGGCGTTCAAGGCGGACAAAGGTACGAGCAGTACTTC
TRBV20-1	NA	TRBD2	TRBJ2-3	CSARTLAGGPTDTQYF	TGCAGTGCCAGGACGCTGGCGGGAGGGCCGACAGATACGCAGTATTTT
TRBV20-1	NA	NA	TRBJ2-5	CSARGATGGAGETQYF	TGCAGTGCTAGGGGGGCAACGGGAGGAGCAGGAGAGACCCAGTACTTC
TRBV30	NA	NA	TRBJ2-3	CAWSVLSADTQYF	TGTGCCTGGAGTGTCCTCAGCGCAGATACGCAGTATTTT
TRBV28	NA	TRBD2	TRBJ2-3	CASQAGDLTDTQYF	TGTGCCAGTCAGGCGGGAGACCTCACAGATACGCAGTATTTT
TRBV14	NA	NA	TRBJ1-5	CASSQDTFQPQHF	TGTGCCAGCAGCCAAGATACGTTTCAGCCCCAGCATTTT
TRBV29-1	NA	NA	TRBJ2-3	CSGLSGTDTQYF	TGCAGCGGATTATCCGGCACAGATACGCAGTATTTT
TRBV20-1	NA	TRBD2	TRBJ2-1	CSARGQGLAGGHEQFF	TGCAGTGCTAGAGGTCAAGGACTAGCGGGTGGCCATGAGCAGTTCTTC
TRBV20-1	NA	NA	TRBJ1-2	CSARDRGSPFGGYTF	TGCAGTGCTAGAGATCGTGGCAGTCCCTTCGGGGGCTACACCTTC
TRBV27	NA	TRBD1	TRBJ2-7	CASRHTGGYEQYF	TGTGCCAGCAGACACACAGGGGGGTACGAGCAGTACTTC
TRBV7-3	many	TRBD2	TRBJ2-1	CASSLRRASGIHEQFF	TGTGCCAGCAGCTTGCGTAGGGCTAGCGGGATCCATGAGCAGTTCTTC
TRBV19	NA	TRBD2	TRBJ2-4	CASSNQGGSKNIQYF	TGTGCCAGTAGTAACCAGGGAGGGTCCAAAAACATTCAGTACTTC
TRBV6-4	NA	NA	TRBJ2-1	CASSRPGIKYWDEQFF	TGTGCCAGCAGTCGACCGGGAATCAAATATTGGGATGAGCAGTTCTTC
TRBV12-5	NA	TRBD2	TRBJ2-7	CASGSSGEPYEQYF	TGTGCTAGTGGTTCAAGCGGGGAACCCTACGAGCAGTACTTC